The 2 T cell receptor beta chains in this list originate from one sample, sequenced in a study of blood T cell repertoires in COVID-19. Libraries were prepared by immunoSEQ multiplex PCR; TCRdb keeps only in-frame clonotypes and omits some of them. This sample carries 340,000 or so clones, 86% of them seen once, and the ten largest clones take approximately 4.4%. The sequencing sample was made of PBMCs or T cells enriched from blood (not recorded which). The receptors originated from a woman in her thirties or forties with acute COVID-19.

The rearrangement links TRBV7-6 to TRBJ1-4; 9 nucleotides line up with TRBD1. The V and J ends lost 0 bases and 8 bases, in that order; junction bases with no gene match: 7. Germline V lookup: CDR1 SGHVS, CDR2 FNYEAQ. This CDR3 contains 16 residues. CDR3 in amino acids: CASSLAGTGIGEKLFF. The CDR3 DNA follows: TGTGCCAGCAGCTTAGCCGGGACAGGGATTGGGGAAAAACTGTTTTTT. The variable domain in full, with the rest retrieved from reference TRBV7-6 and TRBJ1-4, is GAGVSQSPRYKVTKRGQDVALRCDPISGHVSLYWYRQALGQGPEFLTYFNYEAQQDKSGLPNDRFSAERPEGSISTLTIQRTEQRDSAMYRCASSLAGTGIGEKLFFGSGTQLSVL.

The chain couples TRBV9 to TRBJ1-4, with no clear D. Germline V gives CDR1 SGDLS, CDR2 YYNGEE. This CDR3 region has 13 residues. Trimming cost V 0 bases and J 5 bases, with 5 bases left between them. CDR3 bases: TGTGCCAGCAGCGTAGAGCCAAATGAAAAACTGTTTTTT. As protein: CASSVEPNEKLFF.